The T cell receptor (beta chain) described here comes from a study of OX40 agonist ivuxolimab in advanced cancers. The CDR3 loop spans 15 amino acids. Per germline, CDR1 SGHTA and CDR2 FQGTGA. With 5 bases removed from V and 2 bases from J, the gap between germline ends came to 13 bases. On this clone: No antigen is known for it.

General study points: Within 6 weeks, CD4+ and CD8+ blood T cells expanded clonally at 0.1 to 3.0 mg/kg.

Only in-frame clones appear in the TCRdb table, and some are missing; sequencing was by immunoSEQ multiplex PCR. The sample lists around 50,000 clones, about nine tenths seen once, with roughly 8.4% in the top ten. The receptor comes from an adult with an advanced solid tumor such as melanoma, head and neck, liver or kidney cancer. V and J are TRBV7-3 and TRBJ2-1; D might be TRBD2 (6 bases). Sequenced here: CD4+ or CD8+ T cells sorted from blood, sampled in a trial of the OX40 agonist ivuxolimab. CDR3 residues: CASSPTPGAYNEQFF. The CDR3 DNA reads TGTGCCAGCAGCCCTACTCCGGGAGCCTACAATGAGCAGTTCTTC. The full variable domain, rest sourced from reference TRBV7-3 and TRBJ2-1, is GAGVSQTPSNKVTEKGKYVELRCDPISGHTALYWYRQSLGQGPEFLIYFQGTGAADDSGLPNDRFFAVRPEGSVSTLKIQRTERGDSAVYLCASSPTPGAYNEQFFGPGTRLTVL.